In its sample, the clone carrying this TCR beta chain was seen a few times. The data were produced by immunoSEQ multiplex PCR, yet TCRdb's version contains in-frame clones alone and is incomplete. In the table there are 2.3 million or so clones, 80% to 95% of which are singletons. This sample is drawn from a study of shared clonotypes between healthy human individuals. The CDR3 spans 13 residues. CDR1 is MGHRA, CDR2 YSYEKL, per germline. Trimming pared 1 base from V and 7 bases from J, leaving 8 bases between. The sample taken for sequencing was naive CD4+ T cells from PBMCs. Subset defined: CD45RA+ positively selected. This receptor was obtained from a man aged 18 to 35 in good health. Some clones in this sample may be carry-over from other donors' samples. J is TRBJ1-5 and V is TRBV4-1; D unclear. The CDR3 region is CASSQGVLQPQHF. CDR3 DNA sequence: TGCGCCAGCAGCCAAGGAGTCCTACAGCCCCAGCATTTT.